These 32 T cell receptor beta chains were sequenced from one sample in a study of molecular identifiers for immune sequencing clone quantification. A single record per CDR3 protein comes from TCRdb applying MiXCR to the PCR reads. The table includes about 640,000 distinct CDR3 sequences, 15% to 20% detected once. Sample: naive CD8+ T cells from blood, with Jurkat cell RNA spiked in. Subset described: FACS-sorted CD8+CD4-CCR7+CD45RA+ naive T cells. The receptors shown here come from a human donor in good health. Some libraries in this study had Jurkat cell RNA spiked in.

This clonotype was recorded at least ten times. V usage is TRBV7-2 and J usage is TRBJ2-5; D may be TRBD2 (5 bases). V was trimmed by 4 bases and J by 3 bases, leaving 12 bases between them. Germline CDR1 is SGHTA and CDR2 is FQGNSA. The CDR3 has 14 residues. The CDR3 nucleotides are TGTGCCAGCAGCTCGACGGACTTAGAAGAGACCCAGTACTTC. Translated, it gives CASSSTDLEETQYF.

This chain joins TRBV15 and TRBJ2-7; TRBD2 aligns across 8 bases. The V segment lost 9 bases and the J segment 0 bases; nucleotides outside the gene matches: 7. Germline V gene data show CDR1 as LNHNV and CDR2 as YYDKDF (reference sequence). The CDR3 runs to 14 residues. The CDR3 DNA follows: TGTGCCACTTCCACTAGCGGTTTCTCCTACGAGCAGTACTTC. Translation gives CATSTSGFSYEQYF.

J is TRBJ2-1 and V is TRBV6-2 or TRBV6-3, with 10 bases identical to TRBD2. Per the germline V gene, CDR1 is MNHEY and CDR2 is SVGEGT. V dropped 7 bases and J dropped 2; count of bases not matched to a gene: 8. The CDR3 contains 16 residues. CDR3 amino acids: CASTVRSGGAYNEQFF. CDR3 sequence (DNA): TGTGCCAGCACCGTACGAAGCGGGGGGGCCTACAATGAGCAGTTCTTC.

This clonotype was seen more than once but under ten times. The genes are TRBV19 and TRBJ1-2; D not resolved. CDR1 is LNHDA, CDR2 SQIVND, per germline (reference sequence). With 3 bases removed from V and 1 base from J, the gap between germline ends came to 6 bases. The CDR3 covers 13 residues. As DNA, the CDR3 is TGTGCCAGTAGTATCGGTGTTAACTATGGCTACACCTTC. Amino acids: CASSIGVNYGYTF.

In its sample, this clonotype was seen many times. This chain uses TRBV5-1 with TRBJ2-5; 11 bases are shared with TRBD2. The CDR3 runs to 17 residues. J gave up 2 bases and V 3 bases, and 9 bases lay outside the gene matches. Per the germline V gene, CDR1 is SGHRS and CDR2 is YFSETQ. Here the CDR3 DNA reads TGCGCCAGCAGCTCTGAGACTAGCGGGGAGAAACAAGAGACCCAGTACTTC. Translating it yields CASSSETSGEKQETQYF.

As for this clonotype: This may stem from a read error, because a much larger clone lies one nucleotide away. The chain joins TRBV27 to TRBJ2-3; 7 positions agree with TRBD2. This CDR3 comprises 15 residues. Germline CDR1 MNHEY, CDR2 SMNVEV (reference sequence). CDR3 sequence: CACSSAGTFLYTQYF. The CDR3 DNA follows: TGTGCCTGCAGTTCAGCGGGGACCTTTTTATATACGCAGTATTTT.

This clonotype was observed at least ten times. V usage is TRBV7-2 and J usage is TRBJ2-7, with 9 bases matching TRBD2. J gave up 0 bases and V 0 bases, and 12 bases lay outside the gene matches. Germline CDR1 SGHTA, CDR2 FQGNSA. This CDR3 is 19 amino acids long. CDR3 amino acids: CASSLAREGRLRSSYEQYF. In DNA form, the CDR3 reads TGTGCCAGCAGCTTAGCGCGGGAGGGCCGGTTACGTAGCTCCTACGAGCAGTACTTC.

This clonotype was seen at least ten times. V is TRBV24-1 and J is TRBJ2-3; the D gene is possibly TRBD2 (6 bases). Trimming stripped 3 bases from V and 3 bases from J, with 12 bases between. This CDR3 is 15 amino acids long. Germline lookup yields CDR1 KGHDR and CDR2 SFDVKD. CDR3 in DNA: TGTGCCACCAGTGATATTCCCGGGAGTACAGATACGCAGTATTTT. Translation: CATSDIPGSTDTQYF.

This clonotype has only a few counts. This chain links TRBV4-1 with TRBJ1-1, with 7 nucleotides matching TRBD1. V shed 1 base and J 3 bases; nucleotides not matched to a gene: 5. Germline V gives CDR1 MGHRA, CDR2 YSYEKL. The CDR3 has 15 amino acids. The CDR3 loop is CASSQAQGVDTEAFF. The CDR3 bases are TGCGCCAGCAGCCAAGCGCAGGGGGTAGACACTGAAGCTTTCTTT.

This clonotype was recorded at least ten times. The chain recombines TRBV5-1 with TRBJ1-1; 10 nucleotides match TRBD1. The V gene's germline CDR1 is SGHRS and CDR2 YFSETQ. The V gene end was trimmed by 2 bases and the J gene end by 1 base; junction bases not matched to a gene: 2. This CDR3 spans 15 amino acids. The CDR3 region is CASSFWDRGNTEAFF. In DNA form, the CDR3 reads TGCGCCAGCAGCTTCTGGGACAGGGGGAACACTGAAGCTTTCTTT.

Comment on this clonotype: This may come from a read error, since a much larger clone is one base off. This chain connects TRBV7-9 to TRBJ1-2; D gene uncertain. The CDR3 has 14 residues. The V and J ends lost 2 bases and 8 bases respectively, with 15 bases between them. In germline, CDR1 is SEHNR, CDR2 FQNEAQ (reference sequence). The CDR3 DNA sequence: TGTGCCAGCAGCTTAAGCTGGGCAGCCCAGGGCTACACCTTC. Amino acid sequence: CASSLSWAAQGYTF.

This clonotype was observed many times. The V call is TRBV7-8, the J call TRBJ2-7; 8 nucleotides align to TRBD2. The ends lost 5 bases at V and 6 bases at J; junction bases unmatched: 6. This CDR3 region has 13 residues. From germline, CDR1 is SGHVS and CDR2 FQNEAQ. CDR3 in DNA: TGTGCCAGCAGCCCGAGCCGGGGGGGCGAGCAGTACTTC. This sequence encodes CASSPSRGGEQYF.

This clonotype was counted ten times or more. The chain couples TRBV9 to TRBJ1-4; unclear D gene. The V gene lost 3 bases and the J gene lost 8 bases, with 14 bases spanning the gap. Germline V CDR1 and CDR2: SGDLS, YYNGEE. The CDR3 runs 14 residues. The CDR3 DNA follows: TGTGCCAGCAGCGCAGGACGGAGAGGGGAAAAACTGTTTTTT. Protein: CASSAGRRGEKLFF.

This clonotype was counted ten times or more. J is TRBJ1-1 and V is TRBV30, with D unresolved. V gave up 0 bases and J gave up 1 base, with 6 bases separating them. CDR1 is GTSNPN, CDR2 SVGIG, per germline (reference sequence). The CDR3 runs 13 residues. CDR3 amino acids: CAWSVRENTEAFF. The CDR3 DNA reads TGTGCCTGGAGTGTACGAGAGAACACTGAAGCTTTCTTT.

This clonotype came up a few times. A much larger clone lies a single base off, so this may be a read error. This rearrangement joins TRBV5-1 to TRBJ2-1; D may be TRBD1 (6 bases). Trimming took off 7 bases at V and 1 base at J, with 15 bases between the two ends. The CDR3 has 15 amino acids. The germline V gene has CDR1 SGHRS and CDR2 YFSETQ. The CDR3 is CASCGPDSSYNEQFF. The CDR3 nucleotides read TGCGCCAGCTGCGGCCCGGACAGTTCCTACAATGAGCAGTTCTTC. Full variable domain (rest looked up from reference TRBV5-1 and TRBJ2-1): KAGVTQTPRYLIKTRGQQVTLSCSPISGHRSVSWYQQTPGQGLQFLFEYFSETQRNKGNFPGRFSGRQFSNSRSEMNVSTLELGDSALYLCASCGPDSSYNEQFFGPGTRLTVL.

The chain links TRBV7-9 to TRBJ2-2; no clear D gene. Germline V gives CDR1 SEHNR, CDR2 FQNEAQ (reference sequence). This CDR3 is built from 15 residues. V gave up 3 bases and J gave up 1 base, with 9 bases separating them. The CDR3 DNA sequence: TGTGCCAGCAGCTTCCCGATGAAGAACACCGGGGAGCTGTTTTTT. Translated: CASSFPMKNTGELFF.

For this clonotype: Since a much larger clone is just one base distant, this may be a read error. This chain joins TRBV5-1 and TRBJ2-2, with 7 bases matching TRBD1. CDR1 and CDR2 (germline): SGHRS, YFSETQ. The CDR3 length is 16 residues. The CDR3 DNA reads as TGCGCCAGCAGCTTGGCCGACAGGGTCCATGCCGGGGAGCCGTTTTTT. Amino acid sequence: CASSLADRVHAGEPFF.

This clonotype was detected ten times or more. The V and J genes are TRBV7-9 and TRBJ2-5; 14 bases match TRBD2. Trimming at V came to 5 bases and at J to 5 bases, leaving 13 bases not matched to a gene. CDR1 and CDR2 from the germline V gene are SEHNR and FQNEAQ (reference sequence). CDR3 length: 18 amino acids. CDR3 bases: TGTGCCAGCAGCCCCCCGGCGGGACTAGCGGGAGATTGGGAGACCCAGTACTTC. It yields the protein CASSPPAGLAGDWETQYF.

The table lists this clonotype with a few counts. CDR3 sequence (DNA): TGCGCCAGCAGCCAAGATGAAGGGGGGGCCTCCTACAATGAGCAGTTCTTC. Translation gives CASSQDEGGASYNEQFF. V usage is TRBV4-3 and J usage is TRBJ2-1; D is possibly TRBD2 (7 bases). The CDR3 contains 17 residues. Germline V gene sequence: CDR1 LGHNA, CDR2 YSLEER. V gave up 0 bases and J gave up 0 bases, with 12 bases separating them.

This clonotype was seen many times. The chain employs TRBV5-6 and TRBJ1-1, with D possibly TRBD1 on 5 matching bases. V dropped 0 bases and J dropped 8 bases, with 20 bases sitting between them. CDR1 and CDR2 from the germline V gene are SGHDT and YYEEEE. The CDR3 totals 16 residues. As DNA, the CDR3 is TGTGCCAGCAGCTTGGAGGGACTCCAGGGAGCTATCGAAGCTTTCTTT. This sequence encodes CASSLEGLQGAIEAFF.

J is TRBJ2-1 and V is TRBV12-3 or TRBV12-4; D tentatively fits TRBD1 or TRBD2 (6 bases each). The CDR3 sequence is 12 residues long. V was pared by 2 bases and J by 13 bases, with 12 bases between. CDR3 nucleotides: TGTGCCAGCAGTTTATTCGAGGGGGGTCAGTTCTTC. The encoded protein is CASSLFEGGQFF.

This clonotype was counted at least ten times. This chain connects TRBV4-2 to TRBJ2-5; TRBD2 agrees at 10 bases. From germline, CDR1 is LGHNA and CDR2 YNFKEQ. Germline trimming cut 0 bases from V and 5 bases from J; bases unmatched to any gene: 6. The length of the CDR3 is 16 residues. DNA of the CDR3: TGTGCCAGCAGCCAAGATCGAGCGGGAGGGATGGAGACCCAGTACTTC. Amino acids: CASSQDRAGGMETQYF.

This clonotype has at least ten counts. This rearrangement joins TRBV4-3 to TRBJ2-7; 8 bases are a match to TRBD1. The germline CDR1 and CDR2 sequences are LGHNA and YSLEER. V lost 1 base to trimming and J lost 2 bases; unmatched junction nucleotides: 4. This CDR3 region has 15 residues. CDR3 residues: CASSQVGTGTYEQYF. CDR3 in DNA: TGCGCCAGCAGCCAAGTGGGGACAGGAACCTACGAGCAGTACTTC.

In its sample, this clonotype was seen a few times. The chain recombines TRBV9 with TRBJ1-6, with D hard to call. The CDR3 loop spans 13 amino acids. V lost 3 bases and J lost 9, with 10 bases in between. The germline V gene encodes CDR1 SGDLS and CDR2 YYNGEE. CDR3 DNA: TGTGCCAGCAGCGGATACCAAGGTTCACCCCTCCACTTT. The encoded protein is CASSGYQGSPLHF. The full variable domain, rest sourced from reference TRBV9 and TRBJ1-6, is DSGVTQTPKHLITATGQRVTLRCSPRSGDLSVYWYQQSLDQGLQFLIQYYNGEERAKGNILERFSAQQFPDLHSELNLSSLELGDSALYFCASSGYQGSPLHFGNGTRLTVT.

This clonotype turned up a few times. The genes are TRBV4-3 and TRBJ1-1; 9 nucleotides match TRBD1. CDR3 size: 16 residues. Trimming took 4 bases from V and 0 from J; bases not matched to a gene: 6. Looked up from germline, CDR1 is LGHNA and CDR2 is YSLEER. CDR3 loop: CASSPRGQGLNTEAFF. For the CDR3, the DNA is TGCGCCAGCAGCCCCAGGGGACAGGGCTTGAACACTGAAGCTTTCTTT.

This clonotype was observed many times. As DNA, the CDR3 is TGTGCCATCAGTGAGTCTGGGGGAGGAACACTCACAGATACGCAGTATTTT. Protein: CAISESGGGTLTDTQYF. The chain is built from TRBV10-3 and TRBJ2-3, with a possible D match to TRBD2 (6 bases). V lost 0 bases and J 2 bases, leaving 15 bases between the germline ends. CDR1 ENHRY and CDR2 SYGVKD come from the germline V gene. The CDR3 is 17 residues long.

Concerning this clonotype itself: One base away lies a much larger clone, so this may be a sequencing read error. The chain employs TRBV7-6 and TRBJ2-3; D may be TRBD2 (7 bases). The V end was cut by 7 bases, the J end by 4 bases, with 27 bases between. In germline, CDR1 is SGHVS, CDR2 FNYEAQ. The CDR3 extends over 18 amino acids. The CDR3 region is CASNRRDNLEGGPDTQYF. The CDR3 DNA follows: TGTGCCAGCAACAGACGAGACAACCTGGAGGGGGGGCCAGATACGCAGTATTTT.

The chain links TRBV15 to TRBJ2-1; D is possibly TRBD1 (6 bases). The V end lost 0 bases, the J end lost 5 bases, and 23 bases lay between the germline ends. The CDR3 extends over 19 amino acids. Looked up from germline, CDR1 is LNHNV and CDR2 is YYDKDF (reference sequence). The chain's CDR3 is CATSRENSNRAGMDNEQFF. As DNA, the CDR3 is TGTGCCACCAGCAGAGAGAATAGCAACAGGGCGGGCATGGACAATGAGCAGTTCTTC.

This clonotype was found many times. The V and J genes are TRBV30 and TRBJ2-3; D is uncertain. Germline V lookup: CDR1 GTSNPN, CDR2 SVGIG (reference sequence). The CDR3 runs to 14 residues. The V and J ends lost 0 bases and 0 bases respectively, with 7 bases between them. CDR3: CAWSVSVSTDTQYF. CDR3 nucleotide sequence: TGTGCCTGGAGTGTGTCGGTTAGCACAGATACGCAGTATTTT.

Turning to this clonotype: This may come from a read error, since a much larger clone is one base off. This chain connects TRBV7-3 to TRBJ2-7; D tentatively fits TRBD1 or TRBD2 (5 bases each). The CDR3 extends over 13 amino acids. Per germline, CDR1 SGHTA and CDR2 FQGTGA. CDR3 nucleotide sequence: TGTGCCAGCAGCTTAACGGGGGTTAACGAGCAGCACTTC. The encoded protein is CASSLTGVNEQHF.

In this sample, this clonotype turned up many times. V usage is TRBV28 and J usage is TRBJ2-3; D remains unclear. The CDR3 contains 14 residues. V lost 5 bases and J lost 0, with 9 bases in between. Germline lookup yields CDR1 MDHEN and CDR2 SYDVKM. The chain's CDR3 is CASSSLGSTDTQYF. The DNA of the CDR3 is TGTGCCAGCAGTAGCCTCGGAAGCACAGATACGCAGTATTTT.

This clonotype was seen repeatedly, ten times or more. This rearrangement joins TRBV20-1 to TRBJ2-7; 7 bases agree with TRBD2. The V and J ends lost 5 bases and 2 bases, in that order; junction bases with no gene match: 9. This CDR3 has 14 residues. CDR1 and CDR2 (germline): DFQATT, SNEGSKA (reference sequence). The CDR3 loop is CSADGGSSPYEQYF. CDR3 nucleotide sequence: TGCAGTGCTGACGGGGGGAGTTCCCCCTACGAGCAGTACTTC.